This entry lists 30 T cell receptor beta chains sequenced from one sample in a study of T-cell reconstitution after alpha-beta-depleted transplantation in children. Preparation of the TCRbeta library used unique molecular identifiers. TCRdb re-derived calls from the PCR reads in MiXCR, one entry per CDR3 protein. The sample records about 540,000 distinct CDR3 sequences, around 20% being singletons. The sample in question was PBMCs from the stem cell graft donor, obtained from the stem cell graft. The origin of the receptors is a human donor who donated a stem cell graft to a child with acute lymphoblastic leukemia.

This clonotype was detected only a few times. This chain uses TRBV9 with TRBJ2-1; D not resolved. Germline assignment: CDR1 SGDLS and CDR2 YYNGEE. Trimming pared 3 bases from V and 6 bases from J, leaving 19 bases between. This CDR3 has 16 amino acids. Here the CDR3 reads CASSAPTPPNFNEQFF. CDR3 sequence (DNA): TGTGCCAGCAGCGCCCCGACACCACCAAATTTCAATGAGCAGTTCTTC. The full variable domain, in which reference TRBV9 and TRBJ2-1 provide the parts outside the CDR3, is DSGVTQTPKHLITATGQRVTLRCSPRSGDLSVYWYQQSLDQGLQFLIQYYNGEERAKGNILERFSAQQFPDLHSELNLSSLELGDSALYFCASSAPTPPNFNEQFFGPGTRLTVL.

V gene TRBV13 combines with J gene TRBJ2-1, with 7 bases aligning to TRBD1. The CDR3 runs 15 residues. Germline V lookup: CDR1 PRHDT, CDR2 FYEKMQ (reference sequence). V trimming: 5 bases; J trimming: 3 bases; junction bases outside the gene matches: 7. The CDR3 loop reads CASSAQGDGYNEQFF. CDR3 coding DNA: TGTGCCAGCAGCGCCCAGGGGGACGGCTACAATGAGCAGTTCTTC. Supplemented by reference TRBV13 and TRBJ2-1, the full variable domain reads AAGVIQSPRHLIKEKRETATLKCYPIPRHDTVYWYQQGPGQDPQFLISFYEKMQSDKGSIPDRFSAQQFSDYHSELNMSSLELGDSALYFCASSAQGDGYNEQFFGPGTRLTVL.

This clonotype was counted many times. Here the CDR3 reads CASSSGGSTEAFF. CDR3 bases: TGTGCCAGCAGTTCGGGGGGTAGCACTGAAGCTTTCTTT. The chain couples TRBV12-3 or TRBV12-4 to TRBJ1-1; maybe TRBD1 (5 bases). This CDR3 spans 13 amino acids. V lost 4 bases, J lost 4 bases, and 10 bases lay in between.

In its sample, this clonotype was seen a few times. The V gene is TRBV20-1, the J gene TRBJ2-2; TRBD2 agrees at 8 bases. Germline lookup yields CDR1 DFQATT and CDR2 SNEGSKA (reference sequence). The CDR3 loop spans 17 amino acids. Trimming removed 0 bases from V and 1 base from J; junction bases left unmatched: 7. CDR3: CSARDIPAGGNTGELFF. The CDR3, as DNA: TGCAGTGCTAGAGATATCCCGGCGGGAGGGAACACCGGGGAGCTGTTTTTT.

V is TRBV11-2 and J is TRBJ1-3; D is unresolved. Trimming pared 5 bases from V and 11 bases from J, leaving 10 bases between. The CDR3 covers 11 residues. The V gene's germline CDR1 is SGHAT and CDR2 FQNNGV. CDR3 sequence reads: CASSPQFAIYF. In DNA form, the CDR3 reads TGTGCCAGCAGCCCCCAGTTTGCCATATATTTT.

The chain recombines TRBV20-1 with TRBJ1-2; unclear D gene. Trimming stripped 1 base from V and 7 bases from J, with 19 bases between. This CDR3 has 15 residues. Germline V CDR1 and CDR2: DFQATT, SNEGSKA (reference sequence). The CDR3 region is CSARAIRATVGGYTF. For the CDR3, the DNA is TGCAGTGCTAGAGCGATTCGGGCTACGGTCGGTGGCTACACCTTC.

Written as DNA, the CDR3 is TGTGCCAGCTCCGGACAAGTCGGGCAAGAGACCCAGTACTTC. Protein: CASSGQVGQETQYF. The genes are TRBV18 and TRBJ2-5; D possibly corresponds to TRBD1 (5 bases). V dropped 6 bases and J dropped 2 bases, with 13 bases sitting between them. The germline V gene encodes CDR1 KGHSH and CDR2 LQKENI. This CDR3 has 14 amino acids. Full variable domain (remainder filled in from reference TRBV18 and TRBJ2-5): NAGVMQNPRHLVRRRGQEARLRCSPMKGHSHVYWYRQLPEEGLKFMVYLQKENIIDESGMPKERFSAEFPKEGPSILRIQQVVRGDSAAYFCASSGQVGQETQYFGPGTRLLVL.

The chain recombines TRBV18 with TRBJ1-3; D not certain. The V end lost 6 bases, the J end lost 0 bases, and 9 bases lay between the germline ends. The CDR3 spans 14 residues. CDR1 is KGHSH, CDR2 LQKENI, per germline. Here the CDR3 DNA reads TGTGCCAGCTCGGAATCAAGCTCTGGAAACACCATATATTTT. Translating it yields CASSESSSGNTIYF.

The table lists this clonotype with a few counts. This chain links TRBV6-1 with TRBJ2-2; no clear D. The CDR3 sequence is 15 residues long. Deletions cut 7 bases from V and 6 bases from J, with 18 bases between. Germline-derived CDR1 and CDR2 are MNHNS and SASEGT. CDR3 coding DNA: TGTGCCAGCACTCCGGGCGTCGGTATCGCCGGGGAGCTGTTTTTT. This sequence encodes CASTPGVGIAGELFF.

This clonotype was picked up a small number of times. V gene TRBV27 combines with J gene TRBJ1-1; D possibly corresponds to TRBD1 (6 bases). Germline V gives CDR1 MNHEY, CDR2 SMNVEV (reference sequence). CDR3 size: 11 residues. V lost 7 bases and J lost 5, with 8 bases in between. The CDR3 sequence is CASIRGTEAFF. In DNA, the CDR3 is TGTGCCAGCATTAGGGGGACTGAAGCTTTCTTT.

This clonotype has a handful of counts. The CDR3, as DNA: TGTGCCAGCAGCCAAGATAGGCCAACCGGGGGCAATCAGCCCCAGCATTTT. Amino acid sequence: CASSQDRPTGGNQPQHF. This chain joins TRBV14 and TRBJ1-5; D unresolved. The germline V gene has CDR1 SGHDN and CDR2 FVKESK. The CDR3 contains 17 residues. The V gene lost 0 bases and the J gene lost 2 bases, with 14 bases spanning the gap.

J is TRBJ2-5 and V is TRBV5-6; D gene uncertain. This CDR3 comprises 13 residues. The germline V gene encodes CDR1 SGHDT and CDR2 YYEEEE. V shed 2 bases and J shed 7 bases, with 12 bases lying between them. The CDR3 bases are TGTGCCAGCAGCTTAGGCCCCTTAGCGACCCAGTACTTC. Translating it yields CASSLGPLATQYF. Full variable domain (remainder filled in from reference TRBV5-6 and TRBJ2-5): DAGVTQSPTHLIKTRGQQVTLRCSPKSGHDTVSWYQQALGQGPQFIFQYYEEEERQRGNFPDRFSGHQFPNYSSELNVNALLLGDSALYLCASSLGPLATQYFGPGTRLLVL.

There are many counts of this clonotype. V and J are TRBV5-1 and TRBJ1-4, with D unresolved. CDR1 and CDR2 from the germline V gene are SGHRS and YFSETQ. This CDR3 comprises 15 residues. V lost 0 bases, J lost 3 bases, and 9 bases lay in between. CDR3 residues: CASSLAGVSNEKLFF. The CDR3 coding sequence is TGCGCCAGCAGCTTGGCGGGCGTCTCTAATGAAAAACTGTTTTTT.

The V call is TRBV4-2, the J call TRBJ2-3; 9 bases are shared with TRBD2. Germline-derived CDR1 and CDR2 are LGHNA and YNFKEQ. This CDR3 region has 17 residues. J gave up 5 bases and V 2 bases, and 11 bases lay outside the gene matches. Here the CDR3 reads CASSQPGLAGSLDTQYF. The CDR3 DNA follows: TGTGCCAGCAGCCAACCGGGGCTAGCGGGATCGTTAGATACGCAGTATTTT.

This clonotype occurred a few times. This chain joins TRBV29-1 and TRBJ2-1; D may be TRBD2 (6 bases). V was clipped by 4 bases and J by 6 bases, with 13 bases between them. Germline values: CDR1 SQVTM, CDR2 ANQGSEA. This CDR3 has 13 amino acids. CDR3 residues: CSVGGGTLNEQFF. CDR3 coding DNA: TGCAGCGTTGGGGGCGGGACCCTCAATGAGCAGTTCTTC.

The gene calls are TRBV4-1 and TRBJ2-1, with D perhaps TRBD2 (6 bases). Germline V CDR1 and CDR2: MGHRA, YSYEKL. V shed 1 base and J shed 8 bases, with 12 bases lying between them. This CDR3 is 14 amino acids long. CDR3 region: CASSQAIGEDEQFF. In nucleotides, the CDR3 is TGCGCCAGCAGCCAAGCTATAGGGGAGGATGAGCAGTTCTTC.

J is TRBJ1-6 and V is TRBV6-4, with no clear D. Germline CDR1 is MRHNA and CDR2 is SNTAGT. Trimming took 2 bases from V and 8 from J, leaving 7 bases between them. The CDR3 loop spans 13 amino acids. The CDR3 is CASSDQTDSPLHF. The CDR3 DNA sequence: TGTGCCAGCAGTGACCAGACTGATTCACCCCTCCACTTT.

This chain links TRBV29-1 with TRBJ2-7, with D possibly matching TRBD2 (5 bases). The germline V gene encodes CDR1 SQVTM and CDR2 ANQGSEA. Deletions cut 7 bases from V and 7 bases from J, with 14 bases between. The CDR3 has 11 amino acids. The CDR3 sequence is CSAEDASEQYF. The CDR3 DNA follows: TGCAGCGCGGAGGACGCGTCGGAGCAGTACTTC.

This clonotype was detected only a few times. CDR3 residues: CASNRAGGWHNEQFF. CDR3 nucleotides: TGTGCCAGCAATCGAGCGGGAGGGTGGCACAATGAGCAGTTCTTC. The genes are TRBV6-1 and TRBJ2-1, with 10 bases lining up with TRBD2. J lost 5 bases, V lost 7 bases, and 8 bases had no gene match. This CDR3 region has 15 residues. Looked up from germline, CDR1 is MNHNS and CDR2 is SASEGT.

V is TRBV3-1 and J is TRBJ2-7; D is uncertain. CDR3 length: 16 residues. Looked up from germline, CDR1 is LGHDT and CDR2 is YNNKEL (reference sequence). Trimming left V 0 bases short and J 5 bases short, with 17 bases between. The CDR3 DNA reads as TGTGCCAGCAGCCAAGATGGAAGCATCCCAGGCCACGAGCAGTACTTC. Its protein is CASSQDGSIPGHEQYF.

This chain joins TRBV27 and TRBJ2-1; 13 nucleotides align to TRBD2. Germline lookup yields CDR1 MNHEY and CDR2 SMNVEV (reference sequence). The V gene end was trimmed by 4 bases and the J gene end by 2 bases; junction bases not matched to a gene: 2. CDR3 length: 16 amino acids. CDR3 sequence reads: CASSSGLAGTYNEQFF. As DNA, the CDR3 is TGTGCCAGCAGTTCGGGACTAGCGGGGACCTACAATGAGCAGTTCTTC.

This clonotype has only a few counts. This chain uses TRBV20-1 with TRBJ2-7; TRBD1 or TRBD2 may be the D gene (7 bases each). This CDR3 region has 12 residues. Per germline, CDR1 DFQATT and CDR2 SNEGSKA (reference sequence). The ends were cut back, 6 bases at V and 5 bases at J, with 14 bases in the middle. This chain's CDR3 is CSARGGRNEQYF. CDR3 nucleotides: TGCAGTGCCAGGGGGGGGAGGAACGAGCAGTACTTC.

In this sample, this clonotype turned up a few times. The chain has TRBV28 and TRBJ2-2; 14 bases line up with TRBD2. CDR3 size: 16 residues. V shed 5 bases, J shed 10 bases, and the junction held 9 bases outside the gene matches. Germline V gives CDR1 MDHEN, CDR2 SYDVKM. CDR3 residues: CASSPGTSGSASELFF. The CDR3 nucleotides are TGTGCCAGCAGTCCCGGGACTAGCGGGAGTGCTTCGGAGCTGTTTTTT.

This clonotype was detected only a few times. The V and J genes are TRBV5-1 and TRBJ2-7; D call uncertain. This CDR3 is 14 amino acids long. V lost 0 bases and J lost 1, with 8 bases in between. The V gene's germline CDR1 is SGHRS and CDR2 YFSETQ. The CDR3 sequence is CASSLDYQSYEQYF. In nucleotides, the CDR3 is TGCGCCAGCAGCTTGGACTATCAATCCTACGAGCAGTACTTC.

This clonotype was counted between two and nine times. The chain employs TRBV18 and TRBJ1-2; no firm D call. Germline loops: CDR1 KGHSH, CDR2 LQKENI. The CDR3 is 14 residues long. The V gene lost 8 bases and the J gene lost 5 bases, with 18 bases spanning the gap. Written as DNA, the CDR3 is TGTGCCAGCCCCCCCCGCGACCCTGTATATGGCTACACCTTC. Translated, it gives CASPPRDPVYGYTF.

The chain links TRBV29-1 to TRBJ2-7, with 7 bases fitting TRBD2. The length of the CDR3 is 12 residues. Germline loops: CDR1 SQVTM, CDR2 ANQGSEA. V lost 4 bases, J lost 4 bases, and 4 bases stayed unmatched. Here the CDR3 reads CSVGGGDYEQYF. The CDR3 bases are TGCAGCGTTGGTGGGGGGGATTACGAGCAGTACTTC.

The chain links TRBV7-6 to TRBJ2-1, with D uncertain. The CDR3 covers 13 residues. CDR1 is SGHVS, CDR2 FNYEAQ, per germline. V was shortened by 1 base and J by 8 bases, with 9 bases between the two germline ends. CDR3 sequence reads: CASSLVSSYEQFF. CDR3 coding DNA: TGTGCCAGCAGCTTAGTCTCTTCCTATGAGCAGTTCTTC.

The CDR3 sequence: CAWSVGQGYTGELFF. The CDR3 region has the DNA TGTGCCTGGAGTGTGGGACAGGGGTACACCGGGGAGCTGTTTTTT. The chain uses TRBV30 and TRBJ2-2; TRBD1 matches at 10 bases. V dropped 0 bases and J dropped 3; count of bases not matched to a gene: 1. There are 15 residues in the CDR3. Per the germline V gene, CDR1 is GTSNPN and CDR2 is SVGIG (reference sequence).

The rearrangement links TRBV3-1 to TRBJ2-5; the D gene is possibly TRBD2 (6 bases). Germline lookup yields CDR1 LGHDT and CDR2 YNNKEL (reference sequence). Trimming removed 0 bases at V and 4 bases at J, with 15 bases between. CDR3 length: 16 amino acids. The DNA of the CDR3 is TGTGCCAGCAGCCAAGATTTGGGGGGAGGTGCAGAGACCCAGTACTTC. Protein: CASSQDLGGGAETQYF.

This sequence joins TRBV7-9 and TRBJ2-7; 7 positions match TRBD1. The junction had 8 bases not matched to a gene; V was cut back by 6 bases and J by 0 bases. CDR1 is SEHNR, CDR2 FQNEAQ, per germline (reference sequence). The CDR3 is 15 amino acids. The CDR3 DNA is TGTGCCAGCAGTCGGAGCCGGGACAGCTCCTACGAGCAGTACTTC. It codes for CASSRSRDSSYEQYF.